This T cell receptor (beta chain) was observed in a study of blood T cell repertoires in COVID-19. Overall study: Researchers got acute and convalescent COVID-19 samples from the United States, Italy and Spain. PBMCs, B-cell-depleted T cells, or T cells were the source of the cDNA or gDNA that made up the material.

In the authors' workflow: Reference gene primers were amplified, and this amplification served to estimate nucleated cell counts. Profiled with immunoSEQ multiplex PCR; TCRdb holds only in-frame clones, not every one. The V and J calls and clone size are taken from that table; D and trimming were inferred from the DNA. The data hold some 500,000 clones, with approximately 88% observed a single time. This CDR3 has 14 residues. Losses at the gene ends were 4 bases for V and 4 bases for J; bases not matched to a gene: 3. The V gene's germline CDR1 is SGHDN and CDR2 FVKESK. Those enrolled in Seattle joined during active infection and were followed longitudinally afterward.

The J gene is TRBJ2-3, the V gene TRBV14; 9 bases are a match to TRBD1. The clonotype comes from a woman aged 45 to 65 with COVID-19, enrolled during active disease. Input material: peripheral blood. In nucleotides, the CDR3 is TGTGCCAGCAGCCGGGACAGGGCGCCAGATACGCAGTATTTT. This codes for CASSRDRAPDTQYF.